The TCR beta chain under discussion was sequenced for a study of blood T cell repertoires in COVID-19. Study summary: The study drew acute and convalescent COVID-19 samples from the United States, Italy and Spain. From T cells, B-cell-depleted T cells, or PBMCs came the material, which was cDNA or gDNA.

Some clones are missing from TCRdb's copy, which holds only in-frame ones; the method was immunoSEQ multiplex PCR. The data contain 350,000 or so clones, 88% of them singletons. V was cut by 2 bases and J by 4 bases, with 15 bases left in between. The CDR3 has 15 amino acids. Germline values: CDR1 MNHEY, CDR2 SMNVEV (reference sequence). Sample: PBMCs or T cells enriched from blood (not recorded which). V gene TRBV27 combines with J gene TRBJ2-7; weak D call: TRBD1 (6 bases). This receptor was taken from a woman aged 25 to 45 who had been exposed to COVID-19. As DNA, the CDR3 is TGTGCCAGCAGTTTAAGGTCTGGGACAAAGTACGAGCAGTACTTC. Translating it yields CASSLRSGTKYEQYF.